The source of this T cell receptor beta chain is a study of CD8+ T cells in alopecia areata. Looking at the study overall: The drug, tofacitinib, lasted 6 to 18 months, followed by 6 months off drug. Affected scalp percentage set treated patients' severity scores. Points from the study as a whole: Relative to mice, TCR sharing across patients was less clear, a difference possibly HLA-related.

About this clone: The antigen remains unidentified.

Indicated treatment: oral pan-JAK inhibitor, 5-10 mg twice daily. PBMCs were stained for CD3, CD4 and CD8, and CD4+ and CD8+ T cells were sorted. Extraction and reverse transcription of RNA yielded cDNA as the sequencing template. Data came from immunoSEQ multiplex PCR; TCRdb stores just in-frame clones and leaves some out. The table lists 180,000 or so clones, 53% of them singletons, with about a tenth in the top ten. Trimming removed 0 bases at V and 6 bases at J, with 12 bases between. Germline assignment: CDR1 SGHDN and CDR2 FVKESK. The CDR3 consists of 14 residues. The chain has TRBV14 and TRBJ2-7; D might be TRBD1 or TRBD2, each matching 5 bases. Here the sequenced sample was CD8+ T cells sorted from blood, taken at week 24, from a patient treated with tofacitinib. This TCR derives from a human donor with alopecia areata. This chain's CDR3 is CASSQEGRFVEQYF. DNA of the CDR3: TGTGCCAGCAGCCAAGAGGGACGCTTTGTCGAGCAGTACTTC.